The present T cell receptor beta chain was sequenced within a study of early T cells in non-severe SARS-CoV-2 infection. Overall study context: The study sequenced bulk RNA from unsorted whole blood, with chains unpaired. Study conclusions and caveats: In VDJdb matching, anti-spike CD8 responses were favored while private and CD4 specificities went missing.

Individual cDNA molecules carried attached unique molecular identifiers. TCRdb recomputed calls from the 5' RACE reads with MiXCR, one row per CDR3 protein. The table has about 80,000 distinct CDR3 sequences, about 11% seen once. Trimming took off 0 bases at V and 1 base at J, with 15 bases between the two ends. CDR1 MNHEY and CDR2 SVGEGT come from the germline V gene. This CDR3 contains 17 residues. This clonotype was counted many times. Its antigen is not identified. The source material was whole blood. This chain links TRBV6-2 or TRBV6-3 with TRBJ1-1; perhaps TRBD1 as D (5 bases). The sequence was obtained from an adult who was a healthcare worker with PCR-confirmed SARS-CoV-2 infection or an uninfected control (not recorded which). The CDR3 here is CASSYSRTGVQNTEAFF. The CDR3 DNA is TGTGCCAGCAGTTACTCGCGAACAGGTGTACAGAACACTGAAGCTTTCTTT.